The 23 T cell receptor beta chains in this list originate from one sample, sequenced in a study of cytomegalovirus exposure and HLA in healthy donors. Assay used: immunoSEQ multiplex PCR; TCRdb lists only in-frame clones, some missing. The sample contains some 140,000 clones, 80% to 90% of which appear only once. Sequencing was carried out using PBMCs. The receptors shown here come from a woman under 40 in good health and CMV-seronegative.

This chain connects TRBV6-1 to TRBJ1-1; D unresolved. With 6 bases removed from V and 1 base from J, the gap between germline ends came to 15 bases. There are 15 residues in the CDR3. Germline V gene data show CDR1 as MNHNS and CDR2 as SASEGT. CDR3 coding DNA: TGTGCCAGCAGAATCGATTTGGACTCGAACACTGAAGCTTTCTTT. As protein: CASRIDLDSNTEAFF.

This chain connects TRBV6-1 to TRBJ1-1, with a weak D call TRBD1 (5 bases). The CDR3 consists of 13 residues. Trimming pared 0 bases from V and 7 bases from J, leaving 9 bases between. Germline values: CDR1 MNHNS, CDR2 SASEGT. The CDR3 is CASSEAFRGEAFF. The CDR3 nucleotides read TGTGCCAGCAGTGAAGCGTTTAGGGGTGAAGCTTTCTTT.

This chain joins TRBV28 and TRBJ2-1, with 7 bases lining up with TRBD1. This CDR3 is 18 amino acids long. With 3 bases clipped from V and 7 bases from J, the junction kept 18 bases outside the gene matches. CDR1 is MDHEN and CDR2 is SYDVKM in the germline V gene. The CDR3 DNA reads TGTGCCAGCAGTTTCGCCCGGGACAGACTAACCATTGGGAATGAGCAGTTCTTC. It specifies CASSFARDRLTIGNEQFF.

The chain combines TRBV6-6 with TRBJ2-1, with 9 bases lining up with TRBD1. The CDR3 consists of 16 residues. The V and J ends lost 6 bases and 3 bases, in that order; junction bases with no gene match: 9. Germline V gene lookup returns CDR1 MNHNY and CDR2 SVGAGI (reference sequence). CDR3 sequence: CASSQGGTGSYNEQFF. The CDR3 coding sequence is TGTGCCAGCAGCCAGGGCGGGACAGGGAGCTACAATGAGCAGTTCTTC.

The chain combines TRBV19 with TRBJ2-2; 7 nucleotides match TRBD1. Unmatched junction bases numbered 7, after V lost 7 bases and J lost 2 bases. CDR3 length: 15 residues. Germline CDR1 reads LNHDA; CDR2 reads SQIVND (reference sequence). The CDR3 region is CASTNIGGNTGELFF. The CDR3 DNA sequence: TGTGCCAGTACCAATATAGGGGGCAACACCGGGGAGCTGTTTTTT.

V and J are TRBV11-1 and TRBJ2-7, with a weak D call TRBD2 (7 bases). Germline values: CDR1 SGHAT, CDR2 FQDESV (reference sequence). The V end was cut by 3 bases, the J end by 0 bases, with 18 bases between. CDR3 length: 17 residues. The CDR3 is CASSFDGGGRSSYEQYF. CDR3 nucleotide sequence: TGTGCCAGCAGCTTCGATGGGGGGGGCAGGAGCTCCTACGAGCAGTACTTC. Variable domain in full (rest from reference TRBV11-1 and TRBJ2-7): EAEVAQSPRYKITEKSQAVAFWCDPISGHATLYWYRQILGQGPELLVQFQDESVVDDSQLPKDRFSAERLKGVDSTLKIQPAELGDSAMYLCASSFDGGGRSSYEQYFGPGTRLTVT.

The rearrangement links TRBV5-4 to TRBJ2-5; possibly TRBD2 for D (5 bases). Trimming shortened V by 2 bases and J by 2 bases, and 16 bases separated the two germline ends. The CDR3 has 16 residues. Germline lookup yields CDR1 SGHNT and CDR2 YYREEE (reference sequence). Written as DNA, the CDR3 is TGTGCCAGCAGCTTCGTCTCGGGGTTGGGGCAAGAGACCCAGTACTTC. This sequence encodes CASSFVSGLGQETQYF.

The sample holds one count of this clone. The chain has TRBV5-8 and TRBJ2-3; 7 nucleotides line up with TRBD2. The V gene end was trimmed by 4 bases and the J gene end by 5 bases; junction bases not matched to a gene: 13. CDR3 length: 16 amino acids. CDR1 SGHTS and CDR2 YDEGEE come from the germline V gene. As DNA, the CDR3 is TGTGCCAGCAGCCGGGGCTGGAGCGGGGAGGGAGATACGCAGTATTTT. It translates to CASSRGWSGEGDTQYF.

This chain joins TRBV6-5 and TRBJ2-7; 7 nucleotides line up with TRBD1. V shed 5 bases and J 3 bases; nucleotides not matched to a gene: 7. Per germline, CDR1 MNHEY and CDR2 SVGAGI. The CDR3 has 14 amino acids. Here the CDR3 DNA reads TGTGCCAGCAGTCGAACCGGGACAGACTACGAGCAGTACTTC. It yields the protein CASSRTGTDYEQYF.

The rearrangement uses TRBV7-9 and TRBJ2-6, with D possibly matching TRBD1 (6 bases). V dropped 5 bases and J dropped 0 bases, with 11 bases sitting between them. Germline lookup yields CDR1 SEHNR and CDR2 FQNEAQ (reference sequence). The CDR3 sequence is 16 residues long. The CDR3, as DNA: TGTGCCAGCAGCCTCGACAGGCACTCTGGGGCCAACGTCCTGACTTTC. Its protein is CASSLDRHSGANVLTF.

The CDR3 bases are TGTGCCACCGGTTGGACAGCGGAAGCTTTCTTT. Translation: CATGWTAEAFF. The J gene is TRBJ1-1, the V gene TRBV15, with D tentatively TRBD1 (6 bases). The CDR3 covers 11 residues. Germline V gene sequence: CDR1 LNHNV, CDR2 YYDKDF (reference sequence). Deletions cut 8 bases from V and 8 bases from J, with 12 bases between.

The sample holds one count of this clone. The chain uses TRBV4-1 and TRBJ1-1; D not certain. Germline CDR1 is MGHRA and CDR2 is YSYEKL. CDR3 length: 15 amino acids. V was shortened by 0 bases and J by 1 base, with 9 bases between the two germline ends. The CDR3 sequence is CASSQEEGGNTEAFF. Written as DNA, the CDR3 is TGCGCCAGCAGCCAAGAGGAGGGCGGGAACACTGAAGCTTTCTTT.

The V call is TRBV13, the J call TRBJ2-2; 10 nucleotides line up with TRBD1. Trimming took 0 bases from V and 4 from J; bases not matched to a gene: 2. This CDR3 is built from 16 residues. The germline V gene encodes CDR1 PRHDT and CDR2 FYEKMQ (reference sequence). The CDR3 DNA is TGTGCCAGCAGCTTAGGTGACAGGGGGCGCACCGGGGAGCTGTTTTTT. Its translation: CASSLGDRGRTGELFF. The variable domain in full, completed from reference TRBV13 and TRBJ2-2, reads AAGVIQSPRHLIKEKRETATLKCYPIPRHDTVYWYQQGPGQDPQFLISFYEKMQSDKGSIPDRFSAQQFSDYHSELNMSSLELGDSALYFCASSLGDRGRTGELFFGEGSRLTVL.

This CDR3 is CASRNGQGGEKLFF. As DNA, the CDR3 is TGTGCCAGCAGGAACGGACAGGGAGGAGAAAAACTGTTTTTT. The rearrangement uses TRBV2 and TRBJ1-4; 8 positions agree with TRBD1. V gave up 6 bases and J gave up 8 bases; unmatched junction bases: 8. The CDR3 sequence is 14 residues long. Germline assignment: CDR1 SNHLY and CDR2 FYNNEI.

V and J are TRBV9 and TRBJ1-1; possibly TRBD1 for D (6 bases). The CDR3 contains 14 residues. Germline V gene data show CDR1 as SGDLS and CDR2 as YYNGEE. Trimming removed 3 bases at V and 1 base at J, with 10 bases between. The CDR3 is CASSALGQNTEAFF. The DNA for the CDR3 is TGTGCCAGCAGCGCCTTGGGACAGAACACTGAAGCTTTCTTT.

This chain joins TRBV2 and TRBJ2-1, with D possibly being TRBD2 (7 bases). V shed 4 bases and J shed 9 bases, with 19 bases lying between them. From germline, CDR1 is SNHLY and CDR2 FYNNEI. This CDR3 has 15 amino acids. The CDR3 here is CASSVSPGGGGEQFF. In DNA form, the CDR3 reads TGTGCCAGCAGTGTCTCTCCGGGGGGAGGGGGTGAGCAGTTCTTC.

The chain employs TRBV7-2 and TRBJ2-7; possibly TRBD2 for D (5 bases). Trimming stripped 0 bases from V and 0 bases from J, with 6 bases between. Germline V gene data show CDR1 as SGHTA and CDR2 as FQGNSA. CDR3 length equals 14 residues. The CDR3 DNA reads as TGTGCCAGCAGCTTAGCCGGGGTCTCCTACGAGCAGTACTTC. Encoded protein: CASSLAGVSYEQYF.

J is TRBJ2-7 and V is TRBV5-1, with D perhaps TRBD1 (6 bases). The V end was cut by 4 bases, the J end by 0 bases, with 8 bases between. Germline V gene data show CDR1 as SGHRS and CDR2 as YFSETQ. The CDR3 length is 13 residues. The CDR3 loop is CASSGDNSYEQYF. The CDR3 nucleotides are TGCGCCAGCAGCGGGGACAACTCCTACGAGCAGTACTTC.

This clone has only one observation. The V and J genes are TRBV5-1 and TRBJ2-3, with 7 nucleotides matching TRBD1. The V segment lost 5 bases and the J segment 2 bases; nucleotides outside the gene matches: 5. The CDR3 has 14 residues. Germline V gene data show CDR1 as SGHRS and CDR2 as YFSETQ. CDR3 in amino acids: CASRQGRPTDTQYF. The CDR3 DNA reads as TGCGCCAGCAGACAGGGGAGACCCACAGATACGCAGTATTTT.

This clone was counted only a few times. V usage is TRBV18 and J usage is TRBJ1-2, with 7 bases that match TRBD1. Germline V gene lookup returns CDR1 KGHSH and CDR2 LQKENI. Trimming removed 2 bases from V and 4 bases from J; junction bases left unmatched: 1. The CDR3 contains 13 residues. The CDR3 bases are TGTGCCAGCTCACCAGACAGGGCCTATGGCTACACCTTC. It specifies CASSPDRAYGYTF.

This sequence joins TRBV12-5 and TRBJ2-3, with D possibly being TRBD1 (6 bases). The germline V gene has CDR1 LGHNT and CDR2 FRNRAP. The CDR3 is made up of 15 amino acids. V lost 1 base and J lost 2, with 10 bases in between. CDR3 amino acids: CASGLGDTYTDTQYF. The CDR3 region has the DNA TGTGCTAGTGGTTTGGGGGACACCTACACAGATACGCAGTATTTT. Full variable domain (remainder filled in from reference TRBV12-5 and TRBJ2-3): DARVTQTPRHKVTEMGQEVTMRCQPILGHNTVFWYRQTMMQGLELLAYFRNRAPLDDSGMPKDRFSAEMPDATLATLKIQPSEPRDSAVYFCASGLGDTYTDTQYFGPGTRLTVL.

The chain has TRBV5-1 and TRBJ2-1, with a possible D match to TRBD2 (7 bases). CDR1 SGHRS and CDR2 YFSETQ come from the germline V gene. This CDR3 is 16 amino acids long. The ends were cut back, 3 bases at V and 14 bases at J, with 27 bases in the middle. CDR3 in amino acids: CASSSGGPPGFDGEFF. The CDR3 nucleotides are TGCGCCAGCAGCTCCGGGGGGCCCCCAGGGTTCGACGGTGAGTTCTTC.

This clone was seen only a few times. The chain joins TRBV7-2 to TRBJ1-5, with no clear D. The ends were cut back, 1 base at V and 0 bases at J, with 7 bases in the middle. The CDR3 has 15 residues. Germline V gene lookup returns CDR1 SGHTA and CDR2 FQGNSA. CDR3 sequence reads: CASSLEAGSNQPQHF. In nucleotides, the CDR3 is TGTGCCAGCAGCTTAGAGGCAGGTAGCAATCAGCCCCAGCATTTT. Full variable domain (remainder filled in from reference TRBV7-2 and TRBJ1-5): GAGVSQSPSNKVTEKGKDVELRCDPISGHTALYWYRQSLGQGLEFLIYFQGNSAPDKSGLPSDRFSAERTGGSVSTLTIQRTQQEDSAVYLCASSLEAGSNQPQHFGDGTRLSIL.